Sequencing of this T cell receptor beta chain was carried out in a study of blood T cells in healthy people across ages. Overall study findings and caveats: Getting older went along with TCR beta diversity per million T cells dropping roughly linearly.

This clonotype was seen a handful of times. The antigen is not known. Total RNA was isolated from each sample in quantities of at least 5.5 micrograms. Trimming cost V 9 bases and J 2 bases, with 11 bases left between them. Looked up from germline, CDR1 is SGHDN and CDR2 is FVKESK. The CDR3 sequence is 12 residues long. A second PCR of roughly 7 to 11 cycles used a sample-barcoded 5' primer and a J-beta primer mix. TCRdb processed the 5' RACE reads anew with MiXCR; each CDR3 protein has one entry. The sample holds some 760,000 distinct CDR3 sequences, approximately 25% seen once. This sample also appeared in a second study, on T cells of mothers and their children.

Sequences were obtained from blood. The clonotype comes from a boy younger than 18 in good health. The V gene is TRBV14, the J gene TRBJ2-7, with a tentative D call TRBD2 (6 bases). Here the CDR3 DNA reads TGTGCCAGTGGCGGAGGGACCTACGAGCAGTACTTC. Its protein is CASGGGTYEQYF.